This T cell receptor (beta chain) comes out of a study of cytomegalovirus exposure and HLA in healthy donors. Study-level results: Differences between HLA loci emerged in a later analysis of TCR association rates, with DRB1 most and HLA-C fewest.

As to this clone: Its specificity is unknown.

In the PCR, 60 Vbeta and 13 Jbeta primers were used. The data were produced by immunoSEQ multiplex PCR, yet TCRdb's version contains in-frame clones alone and is incomplete. Found here are about 140,000 clones, 80% of them singletons; the top ten hold approximately 15%. In germline, CDR1 is KGHSH, CDR2 LQKENI. There are 15 residues in the CDR3. Trimming took 0 bases from V and 3 from J; bases not matched to a gene: 5. The V call is TRBV18, the J call TRBJ2-7, with TRBD1 identical over 7 bases. The TCR originated in a woman aged 40 to 49 in good health and CMV-seronegative. Material for sequencing was PBMCs. The chain's CDR3 is CASSPPGTAGYEQYF. CDR3 DNA: TGTGCCAGCTCACCACCGGGGACAGCAGGCTACGAGCAGTACTTC.